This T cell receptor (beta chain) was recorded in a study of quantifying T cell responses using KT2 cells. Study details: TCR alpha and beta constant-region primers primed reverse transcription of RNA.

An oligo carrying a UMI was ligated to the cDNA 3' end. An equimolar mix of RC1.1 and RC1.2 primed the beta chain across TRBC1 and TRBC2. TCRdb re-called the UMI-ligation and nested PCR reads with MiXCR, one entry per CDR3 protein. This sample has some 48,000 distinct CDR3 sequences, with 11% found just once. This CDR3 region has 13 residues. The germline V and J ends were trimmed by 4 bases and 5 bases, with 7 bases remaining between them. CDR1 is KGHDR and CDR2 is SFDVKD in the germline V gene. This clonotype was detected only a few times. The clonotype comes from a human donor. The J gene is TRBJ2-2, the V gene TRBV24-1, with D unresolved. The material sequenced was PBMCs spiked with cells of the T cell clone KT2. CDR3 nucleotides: TGTGCCACCAGTGAGACCTTGACCGGGGAGCTGTTTTTT. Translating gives CATSETLTGELFF.